The rows below give T cell receptor beta chains drawn from one sample of a study of T-cell memory formation after mild COVID-19. TCRdb reprocessed the 5' RACE reads with MiXCR, giving one entry per CDR3 protein. The repertoire holds about 430,000 distinct CDR3 sequences, roughly 24% seen once, with roughly 8.7% in the top ten. Sequencing used PBMCs or a T cell subset sorted from them (not recorded which). Receptors were obtained from an adult woman who had mild COVID-19 (a few samples of this study predate the infection). Cell type and time point are not known. The CDR3 runs from the conserved cysteine through the conserved F or W. A D gene is named only where the DNA matches it firmly. The size of a clone is reported for some rows only, either as once, few or many, or as a class for expanded clones.

D gene	V gene	CDR3 length	J gene	clone size	CDR3 protein	CDR3 DNA
TRBD1	TRBV6-2/TRBV6-3	14	TRBJ2-7	NA	CASRPTGTVYEQYF	TGTGCCAGCAGACCGACAGGGACGGTTTACGAGCAGTACTTC
NA	TRBV6-4	14	TRBJ2-1	NA	CASEIDSSYNEQFF	TGTGCCAGCGAAATAGATAGCTCCTACAATGAGCAGTTCTTC
NA	TRBV11-3	14	TRBJ2-1	few	CASSSDGARNEQFF	TGTGCCAGCAGTTCGGACGGAGCCAGGAATGAGCAGTTCTTC
NA	TRBV13	13	TRBJ2-7	NA	CASSARGSYEQYF	TGTGCCAGCAGCGCCAGGGGCTCCTACGAGCAGTACTTC
NA	TRBV18	13	TRBJ2-7	NA	CASSSDRSYEQYF	TGTGCCAGCTCGTCAGATCGCTCCTACGAGCAGTACTTC
TRBD2	TRBV12-3/TRBV12-4	13	TRBJ2-1	NA	CASSYGGGDEQFF	TGTGCCAGCAGTTACGGGGGGGGCGATGAGCAGTTCTTC
NA	TRBV18	16	TRBJ1-1	NA	CASSPGPASLNTEAFF	TGTGCCAGCTCACCAGGCCCGGCATCACTGAACACTGAAGCTTTCTTT
TRBD1	TRBV5-5	14	TRBJ1-1	NA	CASRQGEMNTEAFF	TGTGCCAGCAGACAGGGGGAGATGAACACTGAAGCTTTCTTT
TRBD2	TRBV9	15	TRBJ2-7	NA	CASSVESGSPYEQYF	TGTGCCAGCAGCGTAGAAAGCGGGAGCCCCTACGAGCAGTACTTC
NA	TRBV20-1	16	TRBJ1-5	NA	CSARTQGRGLEQPQHF	TGCAGTGCTAGAACACAGGGTAGGGGTTTAGAGCAGCCCCAGCATTTT
TRBD1	TRBV5-1	12	TRBJ1-3	NA	CASVGQGYTIYF	TGCGCCAGCGTTGGACAGGGCTACACCATATATTTT
NA	TRBV30	14	TRBJ2-1	NA	CAWSGARIGNEQFF	TGTGCCTGGAGTGGGGCGAGGATCGGCAATGAGCAGTTCTTC
NA	TRBV6-1	15	TRBJ2-1	NA	CASGDGHTAYNEQFF	TGTGCCAGCGGGGACGGTCACACGGCCTACAATGAGCAGTTCTTC
NA	TRBV4-1	17	TRBJ2-1	NA	CASSQEYGPPLYNEQFF	TGCGCCAGCAGCCAAGAGTATGGGCCTCCCCTTTACAATGAGCAGTTCTTC
NA	TRBV6-5	15	TRBJ2-3	few	CASSYGRRGTDTQYF	TGTGCCAGCAGTTACGGGAGGCGAGGCACAGATACGCAGTATTTT
NA	TRBV3-1	15	TRBJ2-2	few	CASSQSRGNTGELFF	TGTGCCAGCAGCCAATCGCGAGGGAACACCGGGGAGCTGTTTTTT
NA	TRBV7-9	16	TRBJ2-5	few	CASSPAGIGGQETQYF	TGTGCCAGCAGCCCCGCCGGAATTGGCGGGCAAGAGACCCAGTACTTC
TRBD1	TRBV5-1	17	TRBJ2-3	few	CASSLATGGAGTDTQYF	TGCGCCAGCAGCTTGGCGACAGGGGGCGCGGGCACAGATACGCAGTATTTT
NA	TRBV7-8	15	TRBJ2-7	NA	CASSLDRDGTYEQYF	TGTGCCAGCAGCTTAGATCGGGACGGCACCTACGAGCAGTACTTC
NA	TRBV7-9	16	TRBJ2-1	few	CASSSPRGSSYNEQFF	TGTGCCAGCAGCTCGCCGCGGGGTAGCTCCTACAATGAGCAGTTCTTC
TRBD1	TRBV12-3/TRBV12-4	15	TRBJ1-5	few	CASRQGVLSNQPQHF	TGTGCCAGCAGGCAGGGGGTGCTTAGCAATCAGCCCCAGCATTTT
NA	TRBV29-1	13	TRBJ1-2	few	CSVEDGRHYGYTF	TGCAGCGTTGAAGATGGGAGACACTATGGCTACACCTTC
TRBD1	TRBV6-1	16	TRBJ1-5	few	CASSDPPGGGNQPQHF	TGTGCCAGCAGTGATCCCCCAGGGGGCGGCAATCAGCCCCAGCATTTT
NA	TRBV12-3/TRBV12-4	13	TRBJ1-2	few	CASSWRGNYGYTF	TGTGCCAGCAGTTGGCGGGGGAACTATGGCTACACCTTC
NA	TRBV5-1	13	TRBJ1-2	few	CASSLGSSYGYTF	TGCGCCAGCAGCTTGGGAAGTAGCTATGGCTACACCTTC
NA	TRBV7-6	12	TRBJ2-7	many	CASSSLSYEQYF	TGTGCCAGCAGCTCCCTCTCCTACGAGCAGTACTTC
TRBD2	TRBV7-2	16	TRBJ2-1	few	CASSLMLAGGRHEQFF	TGTGCCAGCAGCTTGATGCTAGCGGGAGGGAGACATGAGCAGTTCTTC
NA	TRBV6-1	14	TRBJ1-1	NA	CASSTLPTLTEAFF	TGTGCCAGCAGCACCCTACCGACATTAACTGAAGCTTTCTTT
TRBD2	TRBV5-1	15	TRBJ2-1	NA	CASSLDLAGNNEQFF	TGCGCCAGCAGCTTGGATCTAGCGGGAAACAATGAGCAGTTCTTC
NA	TRBV29-1	10	TRBJ1-1	many	CSVEGTEAFF	TGCAGCGTTGAGGGTACTGAAGCTTTCTTT
TRBD1	TRBV5-1	14	TRBJ1-2	many	CASRHADRDYGYTF	TGCGCCAGCAGACATGCGGACAGGGACTATGGCTACACCTTC
NA	TRBV7-8	13	TRBJ2-5	once	CASSFSFGETQYF	TGTGCCAGCAGCTTTTCGTTCGGGGAGACCCAGTACTTC
NA	TRBV6-5	15	TRBJ1-5	few	CASSYRVDSNQPQHF	TGTGCCAGCAGTTACAGGGTCGATAGCAATCAGCCCCAGCATTTT
NA	TRBV12-3/TRBV12-4	13	TRBJ2-1	few	CASSLSRVNEQFF	TGTGCCAGCAGTTTGAGTAGGGTTAATGAGCAGTTCTTC
TRBD2	TRBV20-1	19	TRBJ2-3	NA	CSASGERLAEMSLTDTQYF	TGCAGTGCTAGTGGGGAGCGACTAGCGGAGATGTCTCTCACAGATACGCAGTATTTT
NA	TRBV5-6	12	TRBJ2-7	NA	CASSGLSYEQYF	TGTGCCAGCAGCGGGCTCTCCTACGAGCAGTACTTC
NA	TRBV7-9	12	TRBJ1-2	NA	CASSLAIYGYTF	TGTGCCAGCAGCTTAGCCATCTATGGCTACACCTTC
NA	TRBV6-2/TRBV6-3	13	TRBJ2-7	NA	CASSYGSYYEQYF	TGTGCCAGCAGTTATGGCTCCTACTACGAGCAGTACTTC
NA	TRBV6-5	14	TRBJ1-4	NA	CASSYSSFSEKLFF	TGTGCCAGCAGTTACTCGAGTTTTAGTGAAAAACTGTTTTTT
NA	TRBV20-1	16	TRBJ1-5	NA	CSARGPDNQPHQPQHF	TGCAGTGCTAGAGGACCGGATAATCAACCTCATCAGCCCCAGCATTTT
NA	TRBV14	14	TRBJ2-7	NA	CASSQLRTSGVQYF	TGTGCCAGCAGCCAACTCCGGACAAGTGGAGTGCAGTACTTC
NA	TRBV4-3	15	TRBJ2-2	many	CASSRGEQGSGELFF	TGCGCCAGCAGCCGAGGTGAACAGGGAAGCGGGGAGCTGTTTTTT
TRBD1	TRBV20-1	14	TRBJ2-7	few	CSARAGQGASEQYF	TGCAGTGCTAGAGCGGGACAGGGAGCGTCCGAGCAGTACTTC
TRBD1	TRBV5-1	17	TRBJ2-5	NA	CASSQPPGQGWKETQYF	TGCGCCAGCAGCCAACCTCCGGGACAGGGCTGGAAAGAGACCCAGTACTTC
NA	TRBV29-1	10	TRBJ2-7	NA	CSVGVNEQYF	TGCAGCGTTGGGGTTAACGAGCAGTACTTC
NA	TRBV12-5	11	TRBJ2-3	NA	CASGIRDTQYF	TGTGCTAGTGGTATACGAGATACGCAGTATTTT
NA	TRBV15	15	TRBJ2-7	few	CATSPEGGFSYEQYF	TGTGCCACCAGCCCAGAAGGGGGGTTCTCCTACGAGCAGTACTTC
TRBD2	TRBV6-2/TRBV6-3	16	TRBJ2-3	NA	CASSPLAGGRGDTQYF	TGTGCCAGCAGTCCCCTAGCGGGGGGGCGTGGAGATACGCAGTATTTT
NA	TRBV6-5	12	TRBJ1-2	few	CASRKGDYGYTF	TGTGCCAGCAGAAAGGGGGACTATGGCTACACCTTC
TRBD2	TRBV20-1	15	TRBJ2-1	NA	CSARLAGGRINEQFF	TGCAGTGCTAGACTAGCGGGAGGCCGTATTAATGAGCAGTTCTTC
TRBD1	TRBV7-9	15	TRBJ1-5	NA	CASSLGTGPAQPQHF	TGTGCCAGCAGCTTAGGGACAGGCCCAGCTCAGCCCCAGCATTTT
NA	TRBV5-1	15	TRBJ1-1	few	CASSLAEGVGTEAFF	TGCGCCAGCAGCTTAGCCGAGGGGGTTGGCACTGAAGCTTTCTTT
NA	TRBV21-1	17	TRBJ2-5	NA	CASSKVGTGGLQETQYF	TGTGCCAGCAGCAAAGTGGGGACAGGGGGCCTCCAAGAGACCCAGTACTTC
NA	TRBV20-1	15	TRBJ2-5	medium-sized	CSARVVGAVAETQYF	TGCAGTGCTAGAGTCGTAGGGGCGGTTGCGGAGACCCAGTACTTC
TRBD1	TRBV24-1	14	TRBJ1-1	few	CATRGQGGSPEAFF	TGTGCCACCAGGGGACAGGGAGGTTCCCCTGAAGCTTTCTTT
NA	TRBV6-1	13	TRBJ2-5	NA	CASSYRSRETQYF	TGTGCCAGCAGTTACCGGAGTCGGGAGACCCAGTACTTC
NA	TRBV12-3/TRBV12-4	15	TRBJ1-4	NA	CASSFWGESNEKLFF	TGTGCCAGCAGTTTTTGGGGGGAGTCTAATGAAAAACTGTTTTTT
NA	TRBV4-2	16	TRBJ2-7	once	CASSQDRSPGSYEQYF	TGTGCCAGCAGCCAAGATCGGTCCCCGGGTTCCTACGAGCAGTACTTC
NA	TRBV20-1	16	TRBJ1-1	NA	CSARLHRGALNTEAFF	TGCAGTGCTAGACTACACCGAGGGGCTTTGAACACTGAAGCTTTCTTT